These 23 T cell receptor beta chains were all obtained from the same sample, sequenced in a study of Ad26.COV2.S vaccination and SARS-CoV-2 variants. Sequencing was performed with immunoSEQ multiplex PCR; in TCRdb, only in-frame clones are kept and a portion is missing. The profile shows some 190,000 clones, around 88% of them singletons. The source was peripheral blood, collected after recovery from COVID-19. The receptors here all came from a human donor who had recovered from COVID-19.

The J gene is TRBJ2-4, the V gene TRBV11-2; D is unclear. The CDR3 runs to 11 residues. From germline, CDR1 is SGHAT and CDR2 FQNNGV. V dropped 5 bases and J dropped 5 bases, with 4 bases sitting between them. The CDR3 loop reads CASSPQNIQYF. The DNA of the CDR3 is TGTGCCAGCAGCCCTCAAAACATTCAGTACTTC.

This clone came up once. The chain carries TRBV7-8 and TRBJ2-1; 9 nucleotides agree with TRBD2. CDR3 length: 16 amino acids. Germline V gene data show CDR1 as SGHVS and CDR2 as FQNEAQ. The junction had 8 bases not matched to a gene; V was cut back by 1 base and J by 7 bases. CDR3 sequence: CASSLEGSGSRNEQFF. CDR3 sequence (DNA): TGTGCCAGCAGCTTAGAAGGTAGCGGGAGTAGGAATGAGCAGTTCTTC.

This clone was counted once. The V call is TRBV3-1 (or the pseudogene TRBV3-2), the J call TRBJ2-1; D is perhaps TRBD1 (5 bases). CDR1 and CDR2 from the germline V gene are LGHDT and YNNKEL (reference sequence). With 4 bases removed from V and 6 bases from J, the gap between germline ends came to 13 bases. The CDR3 is 14 residues long. The chain's CDR3 is CASSPKGVINEQFF. CDR3 coding DNA: TGTGCCAGCAGCCCAAAAGGGGTGATCAATGAGCAGTTCTTC.

This chain uses TRBV6-5 with TRBJ1-5; D gene ambiguous. Trimming removed 8 bases from V and 3 bases from J, with 11 bases in between. The CDR3 sequence is 13 residues long. The germline V gene encodes CDR1 MNHEY and CDR2 SVGAGI. DNA of the CDR3: TGTGCCAGCCGGATTGGGCCCAATCAGCCCCAGCATTTT. Amino acids: CASRIGPNQPQHF.

CDR3 residues: CASRHGGNTEAFF. The CDR3 DNA follows: TGTGCCAGCAGGCACGGGGGGAACACTGAAGCTTTCTTT. The chain couples TRBV7-8 to TRBJ1-1; D is perhaps TRBD1 (5 bases). Trimming removed 6 bases from V and 1 base from J, with 9 bases in between. The CDR3 consists of 13 residues. Germline assignment: CDR1 SGHVS and CDR2 FQNEAQ.

The rearrangement uses TRBV5-8 and TRBJ2-7; 7 bases line up with TRBD2. Trimming cost V 5 bases and J 2 bases; bases outside gene matches: 7. This CDR3 comprises 14 residues. Germline V CDR1 and CDR2: SGHTS, YDEGEE. In DNA form, the CDR3 reads TGTGCCAGCAGAACCCGTCGGGGGGCCTACGAGCAGTACTTC. It encodes CASRTRRGAYEQYF. Full variable domain (remainder filled in from reference TRBV5-8 and TRBJ2-7): EAGVTQSPTHLIKTRGQQATLRCSPISGHTSVYWYQQALGLGLQFLLWYDEGEERNRGNFPPRFSGRQFPNYSSELNVNALELEDSALYLCASRTRRGAYEQYFGPGTRLTVT.

The chain has TRBV11-3 and TRBJ2-1; 10 bases fit TRBD1. With 5 bases clipped from V and 10 bases from J, the junction kept 8 bases outside the gene matches. The CDR3 sequence is 14 residues long. CDR1 and CDR2 (germline): SGHNT, YENEEA. The CDR3 coding sequence is TGTGCCAGCAGCCAGGGACAGGGGATCGTGGAGCAGTTCTTC. Amino acid sequence: CASSQGQGIVEQFF.

CDR3 coding DNA: TGTGCCAGCAGTCCCCCGCCCACACCAATACCCGACAATGAGCAGTTCTTC. Translated, it gives CASSPPPTPIPDNEQFF. The chain joins TRBV28 to TRBJ2-1, with D uncertain. Germline CDR1 MDHEN, CDR2 SYDVKM. CDR3 size: 17 residues. V lost 5 bases and J 5 bases, leaving 22 bases between the germline ends.

This chain links TRBV2 with TRBJ1-2; 7 nucleotides match TRBD1. This CDR3 contains 13 residues. V dropped 6 bases and J dropped 7; count of bases not matched to a gene: 8. Germline V gene lookup returns CDR1 SNHLY and CDR2 FYNNEI. This CDR3 is CASRMMTGPGYTF. The CDR3 DNA reads as TGTGCCAGCAGGATGATGACAGGGCCTGGCTACACCTTC. The full variable domain, its missing parts supplied by reference TRBV2 and TRBJ1-2, is EPEVTQTPSHQVTQMGQEVILRCVPISNHLYFYWYRQILGQKVEFLVSFYNNEISEKSEIFDDQFSVERPDGSNFTLKIRSTKLEDSAMYFCASRMMTGPGYTFGSGTRLTVV.

The chain employs TRBV3-1 (or the pseudogene TRBV3-2) and TRBJ2-3, with TRBD2 matching over 12 bases. This CDR3 comprises 16 residues. From germline, CDR1 is LGHDT and CDR2 YNNKEL (reference sequence). V lost 4 bases and J lost 4; bases outside the gene matches: 6. The CDR3, as DNA: TGTGCCAGCAGCCCCCTAGCGGGAGGGCCGGCAGATACGCAGTATTTT. It is translated as CASSPLAGGPADTQYF.

The J gene is TRBJ2-5, the V gene TRBV29-1; possible D gene TRBD1, 6 bases. Germline CDR1 reads SQVTM; CDR2 reads ANQGSEA. This CDR3 has 16 residues. The V and J ends lost 6 bases and 1 base respectively, with 21 bases between them. The CDR3, as DNA: TGCAGCGTCTCCGCAACCCCACAGGGTGGCCAAGAGACCCAGTACTTC. Translation gives CSVSATPQGGQETQYF.

The V and J genes are TRBV7-2 and TRBJ2-1; 9 bases fit TRBD2. CDR3 size: 15 residues. Trimming removed 4 bases from V and 1 base from J; junction bases left unmatched: 2. Per the germline V gene, CDR1 is SGHTA and CDR2 is FQGNSA. This CDR3 is CASSSSGRSYNEQFF. The CDR3 DNA follows: TGTGCCAGCAGCTCCAGCGGGAGGTCCTACAATGAGCAGTTCTTC.

This clone appeared a few times. This chain connects TRBV28 to TRBJ2-1; D possibly matches TRBD1 or TRBD2 (5 bases each). This CDR3 is built from 14 residues. Trimming left V 7 bases short and J 10 bases short, with 20 bases between. Germline CDR1 reads MDHEN; CDR2 reads SYDVKM. Here the CDR3 reads CASIKPLVGAEQFF. The CDR3 DNA follows: TGTGCCAGCATTAAACCCCTGGTCGGGGCGGAGCAGTTCTTC.

The chain combines TRBV7-2 with TRBJ2-4; D remains unclear. V lost 3 bases to trimming and J lost 1 base, with 7 bases between them. Germline lookup yields CDR1 SGHTA and CDR2 FQGNSA. This CDR3 has 14 amino acids. The CDR3 bases are TGTGCCAGCAGCTTCTCGGCGGCCAAAAACATTCAGTACTTC. Residues: CASSFSAAKNIQYF.

This chain uses TRBV4-1 with TRBJ1-4, with D unresolved. V dropped 5 bases and J dropped 6 bases, with 10 bases sitting between them. The CDR3 has 13 amino acids. CDR1 and CDR2 (germline): MGHRA, YSYEKL. CDR3 loop: CASSGHQDEKLFF. CDR3 in DNA: TGCGCCAGCAGCGGTCACCAGGATGAAAAACTGTTTTTT.

The chain links TRBV15 to TRBJ2-7, with TRBD1 identical over 10 bases. There are 14 residues in the CDR3. Germline trimming cut 8 bases from V and 2 bases from J; bases unmatched to any gene: 6. Germline CDR1 is LNHNV and CDR2 is YYDKDF (reference sequence). CDR3 nucleotides: TGTGCCACCGCTAAGACAGGGGGCCCCTACGAGCAGTACTTC. Translation gives CATAKTGGPYEQYF.

The chain recombines TRBV28 with TRBJ1-5, with a possible D match to TRBD1 (6 bases). Trimming removed 3 bases at V and 4 bases at J, with 10 bases between. CDR3 size: 14 residues. Germline assignment: CDR1 MDHEN and CDR2 SYDVKM. CDR3 in amino acids: CASSFSQGNQPQHF. CDR3 sequence (DNA): TGTGCCAGCAGTTTCTCGCAGGGGAATCAGCCCCAGCATTTT.

The chain combines TRBV29-1 with TRBJ2-1; 8 bases are a match to TRBD1. J was trimmed by 4 bases and V by 5 bases; bases with no gene match: 7. Germline CDR1 and CDR2: SQVTM and ANQGSEA. The CDR3 loop spans 14 amino acids. CDR3 residues: CSVTDRALYNEQFF. CDR3 in DNA: TGCAGCGTTACGGACAGGGCCCTATACAATGAGCAGTTCTTC.

The CDR3 nucleotides are TGTGCCAGCAGCTTAGTCATAGAATATTCACCCCTCCACTTT. Amino acid sequence: CASSLVIEYSPLHF. This sequence joins TRBV7-9 and TRBJ1-6; D gene uncertain. V lost 1 base and J 8 bases, leaving 9 bases between the germline ends. Per the germline V gene, CDR1 is SEHNR and CDR2 is FQNEAQ (reference sequence). CDR3 length: 14 amino acids.

The V gene is TRBV6-6, the J gene TRBJ2-1, with TRBD2 identical over 11 bases. Germline values: CDR1 MNHNY, CDR2 SVGAGI (reference sequence). This CDR3 is 19 amino acids long. Germline trimming cut 5 bases from V and 0 bases from J; bases unmatched to any gene: 12. The CDR3 nucleotides are TGTGCCAGCAGTCCTAGGACTAGCGGGTTTCTTAGCTCCTACAATGAGCAGTTCTTC. Protein product: CASSPRTSGFLSSYNEQFF.

The gene calls are TRBV29-1 and TRBJ2-7; the match to TRBD1 covers 9 bases. This CDR3 has 14 residues. The V gene end was trimmed by 7 bases and the J gene end by 2 bases; junction bases not matched to a gene: 9. CDR1 is SQVTM, CDR2 ANQGSEA, per germline. Written as DNA, the CDR3 is TGCAGCGCCCGATCCGGGACAGGGACCTACGAGCAGTACTTC. Translating gives CSARSGTGTYEQYF.

The chain links TRBV3-1 (or the pseudogene TRBV3-2) to TRBJ2-3, with D unclear. Germline CDR1 is LGHDT and CDR2 is YNNKEL (reference sequence). The CDR3 spans 13 residues. V lost 2 bases and J lost 10, with 13 bases in between. CDR3 amino acids: CASSQYQESSQYF. The DNA of the CDR3 is TGTGCCAGCAGCCAATACCAGGAGTCATCGCAGTATTTT.

The rearrangement joins TRBV5-6 to TRBJ2-3, with D possibly being TRBD1 (7 bases). The germline CDR1 and CDR2 sequences are SGHDT and YYEEEE. CDR3 length: 15 amino acids. V was pared by 3 bases and J by 5 bases, with 16 bases between. The CDR3 DNA reads as TGTGCCAGCAGCTCGATCTGGGGGGACAGAGATACGCAGTATTTT. Residues: CASSSIWGDRDTQYF.